The 17 T cell receptor beta chains in this list originate from one sample, sequenced in a study of blood T cell repertoires in COVID-19. Profiled with immunoSEQ multiplex PCR; TCRdb holds only in-frame clones, not every one. The repertoire holds approximately 210,000 clones, about nine tenths seen once, with 4% to 5.5% in the top ten. Sequences were obtained from peripheral blood. The receptor source for this set is a woman aged 40-49 years with acute or convalescent COVID-19.

This clone was observed once. The V and J genes are TRBV11-2 and TRBJ2-2, with D unclear. CDR3 length equals 14 residues. Deletions cut 1 base from V and 1 base from J, with 4 bases between. Germline values: CDR1 SGHAT, CDR2 FQNNGV. The CDR3 DNA reads TGTGCCAGCAGCTTAGGCAGGAACACCGGGGAGCTGTTTTTT. Amino acid sequence: CASSLGRNTGELFF.

This clone was detected once. The J gene is TRBJ1-2, the V gene TRBV3-1 (or the pseudogene TRBV3-2), with 7 bases lining up with TRBD1. Unmatched junction bases numbered 10, after V lost 6 bases and J lost 3 bases. CDR1 and CDR2 (germline): LGHDT, YNNKEL (reference sequence). The CDR3 has 15 amino acids. CDR3 sequence: CASRSYFQGDYGYTF. In DNA form, the CDR3 reads TGTGCCAGCAGGTCTTACTTTCAGGGGGACTATGGCTACACCTTC.

This clone was counted a single time. At one end, the junction sequence differs from germline, possibly due to a read error. The rearrangement links TRBV4-1 to TRBJ1-5; D possibly corresponds to TRBD1 (5 bases). Germline CDR1 and CDR2: MGHRA and YSYEKL. This CDR3 spans 15 amino acids. The CDR3 region is CASSEDRGKTQPQHF. Written as DNA, the CDR3 is TGCGCCAGCAGCGAAGACCGGGGGAAGACTCAGCCCCAGCATTTT.

The rearrangement links TRBV6-6 to TRBJ1-1; D is ambiguous. Germline V gene sequence: CDR1 MNHNY, CDR2 SVGAGI (reference sequence). CDR3 length equals 13 residues. Trimming stripped 5 bases from V and 1 base from J, with 8 bases between. The CDR3 spells CASSRAPNTEAFF. For the CDR3, the DNA is TGTGCCAGCAGTCGGGCCCCGAACACTGAAGCTTTCTTT.

This chain joins TRBV27 and TRBJ2-1; 7 bases map to TRBD1. The V gene end was trimmed by 5 bases and the J gene end by 7 bases; junction bases not matched to a gene: 8. The germline V gene has CDR1 MNHEY and CDR2 SMNVEV (reference sequence). This CDR3 spans 14 amino acids. Here the CDR3 reads CASSPGTAANEQFF. The CDR3 DNA is TGTGCCAGCAGTCCCGGGACAGCGGCGAATGAGCAGTTCTTC.

This chain uses TRBV24-1 with TRBJ1-5; 8 positions match TRBD1. The CDR3 totals 15 residues. Trimming at V came to 4 bases and at J to 3 bases, leaving 4 bases not matched to a gene. The V gene's germline CDR1 is KGHDR and CDR2 SFDVKD. The chain's CDR3 is CATSDRDRPNQPQHF. CDR3 DNA sequence: TGTGCCACCAGTGACCGGGACAGGCCCAATCAGCCCCAGCATTTT.

The chain is built from TRBV11-2 and TRBJ2-5; D is possibly TRBD2 (6 bases). From germline, CDR1 is SGHAT and CDR2 FQNNGV. This CDR3 has 14 amino acids. Trimming stripped 3 bases from V and 2 bases from J, with 10 bases between. The CDR3 loop is CASSLGGSQETQYF. The CDR3 nucleotides are TGTGCCAGCAGCTTGGGGGGTTCACAAGAGACCCAGTACTTC.

The V gene is TRBV5-4, the J gene TRBJ1-1; 7 bases map to TRBD1. The V gene end was trimmed by 1 base and the J gene end by 6 bases; junction bases not matched to a gene: 12. Germline assignment: CDR1 SGHNT and CDR2 YYREEE (reference sequence). There are 16 residues in the CDR3. The CDR3 loop reads CASSLSARGLASEAFF. The CDR3 bases are TGTGCCAGCAGCTTGTCGGCGAGGGGGCTAGCTTCTGAAGCTTTCTTT.

The V and J genes are TRBV14 and TRBJ2-5, with 7 bases lining up with TRBD1. This CDR3 is built from 14 residues. Germline lookup yields CDR1 SGHDN and CDR2 FVKESK. Unmatched junction bases numbered 6, after V lost 4 bases and J lost 4 bases. Written as DNA, the CDR3 is TGTGCCAGCAGCCCAACAGGGGAAGGAGAGACCCAGTACTTC. Protein product: CASSPTGEGETQYF.

The chain uses TRBV10-3 and TRBJ2-2, with 11 bases that match TRBD2. Trimming at V came to 5 bases and at J to 2 bases, leaving 10 bases not matched to a gene. The CDR3 runs to 18 residues. Germline V gene data show CDR1 as ENHRY and CDR2 as SYGVKD. The CDR3 DNA sequence: TGTGCCATCAGTCATACCCTAGCGGGGGGCTCCAACACCGGGGAGCTGTTTTTT. Translated, it gives CAISHTLAGGSNTGELFF.

This chain's CDR3 is CASNSRMNTEAFF. CDR3 bases: TGTGCCAGTAACAGCAGGATGAACACTGAAGCTTTCTTT. This chain uses TRBV12-3 or TRBV12-4 with TRBJ1-1, with D unresolved. Trimming left V 9 bases short and J 0 bases short, with 11 bases between. The CDR3 loop spans 13 amino acids.

The gene calls are TRBV5-1 and TRBJ1-5; D is unresolved. Germline V CDR1 and CDR2: SGHRS, YFSETQ. The CDR3 has 15 amino acids. V was cut by 0 bases and J by 2 bases, with 9 bases left in between. CDR3 residues: CASSLVETGNQPQHF. The CDR3 nucleotides are TGCGCCAGCAGCTTGGTGGAGACTGGCAATCAGCCCCAGCATTTT.

This clone was seen once. The rearrangement uses TRBV2 and TRBJ1-3; no reliable D call. Germline CDR1 SNHLY, CDR2 FYNNEI. The CDR3 contains 15 residues. V gave up 2 bases and J gave up 0 bases, with 8 bases separating them. The CDR3 sequence: CASSERSLSGNTIYF. In DNA, the CDR3 is TGTGCCAGCAGTGAACGTTCCCTCTCTGGAAACACCATATATTTT.

The J gene is TRBJ2-6, the V gene TRBV6-6; 7 positions match TRBD2. The V segment lost 6 bases and the J segment 0 bases; nucleotides outside the gene matches: 8. CDR3 size: 17 residues. The germline gives CDR1 MNHNY, CDR2 SVGAGI (reference sequence). The CDR3 reads CASRRRPGGSGANVLTF. The CDR3, as DNA: TGTGCCAGCAGACGACGGCCGGGGGGCTCTGGGGCCAACGTCCTGACTTTC.

The chain employs TRBV7-9 and TRBJ1-3; TRBD1 might be the D (5 bases). Trimming cost V 5 bases and J 2 bases, with 16 bases left between them. The CDR3 has 16 residues. Germline V lookup: CDR1 SEHNR, CDR2 FQNEAQ (reference sequence). CDR3 in DNA: TGTGCCAGCAGCCCCATCGGGGGGGGTGCTGGAAACACCATATATTTT. Amino acids: CASSPIGGGAGNTIYF.

The rearrangement uses TRBV6-6 and TRBJ1-4; TRBD1 aligns across 8 bases. This CDR3 has 14 amino acids. With V trimmed by 6 bases and J by 8 bases, 8 bases remained unmatched. Germline values: CDR1 MNHNY, CDR2 SVGAGI (reference sequence). This CDR3 reads CASRFQGAGEKLFF. The CDR3 DNA reads TGTGCCAGCAGGTTCCAGGGGGCAGGGGAAAAACTGTTTTTT.

CDR3 loop: CASSQASTGGRSPLHF. The CDR3 coding sequence is TGTGCCAGCAGCCAAGCTTCGACAGGGGGACGCTCACCCCTCCACTTT. The chain links TRBV3-1 (or the pseudogene TRBV3-2) to TRBJ1-6; TRBD1 aligns across 9 bases. CDR3 length equals 16 residues. V shed 1 base and J 10 bases; nucleotides not matched to a gene: 8. Germline CDR1 LGHDT, CDR2 YNNKEL (reference sequence).